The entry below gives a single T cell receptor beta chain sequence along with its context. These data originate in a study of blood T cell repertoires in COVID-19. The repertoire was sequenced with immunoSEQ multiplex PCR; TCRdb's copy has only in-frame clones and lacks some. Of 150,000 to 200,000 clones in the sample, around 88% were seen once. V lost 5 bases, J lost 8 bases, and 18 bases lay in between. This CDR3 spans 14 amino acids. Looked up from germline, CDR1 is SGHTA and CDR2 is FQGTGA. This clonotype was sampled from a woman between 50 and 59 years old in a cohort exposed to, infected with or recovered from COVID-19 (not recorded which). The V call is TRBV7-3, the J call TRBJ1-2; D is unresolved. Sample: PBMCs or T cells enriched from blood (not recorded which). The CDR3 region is CASSPQVQAWGYTF. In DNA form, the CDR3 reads TGTGCCAGCAGCCCGCAAGTTCAGGCTTGGGGCTACACCTTC.